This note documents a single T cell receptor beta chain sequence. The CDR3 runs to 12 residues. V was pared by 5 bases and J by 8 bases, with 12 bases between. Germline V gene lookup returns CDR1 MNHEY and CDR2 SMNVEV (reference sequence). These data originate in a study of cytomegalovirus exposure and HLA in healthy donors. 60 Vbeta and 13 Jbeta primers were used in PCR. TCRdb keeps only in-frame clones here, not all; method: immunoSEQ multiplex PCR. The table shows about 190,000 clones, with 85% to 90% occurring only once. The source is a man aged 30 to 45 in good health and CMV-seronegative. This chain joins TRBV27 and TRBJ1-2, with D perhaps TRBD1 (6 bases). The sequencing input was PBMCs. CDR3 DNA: TGTGCCAGCAGTCCCAAGGGGGTCGGCTACACCTTC. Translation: CASSPKGVGYTF.